This TCR beta chain was identified during a study of a mutant IDH1 vaccine in newly diagnosed glioma. On the study more broadly: Following radiotherapy alone, or alongside temozolomide cycles, vaccination was started after an interval of 4-6 weeks.

The table came from immunoSEQ multiplex PCR; TCRdb's copy has only in-frame clones and leaves some out. The sample carries tens of thousands of clones, 65% to 75% recorded once. Looked up from germline, CDR1 is MDHEN and CDR2 is SYDVKM. The CDR3 length is 11 residues. V was cut by 5 bases and J by 8 bases, with 9 bases left in between. Noted time point: week 35, safety follow-up. Each dose of the vaccine consisted of 300 ug of mutant IDH1 20-mer peptide, with topical imiquimod. Of note for this clone: Antigen: not known.

This clonotype was sampled from a man aged 45 to 65 with glioma. This specimen was PBMCs, taken from a glioma patient whose treatment included an IDH1 peptide vaccine. This chain links TRBV28 with TRBJ1-2; no definite D call. Here the CDR3 reads CASSTSWGYTF. The CDR3 DNA follows: TGTGCCAGCAGTACTTCATGGGGCTACACCTTC.